A single sample is the source of the 30 T cell receptor beta chains below, sequenced in a study of shared clonotypes between healthy human individuals. The table came from immunoSEQ multiplex PCR; TCRdb's copy has only in-frame clones and leaves some out. The data show about 2.4 million clones, approximately 93% seen once. The sequenced sample consisted of naive CD4+ T cells from PBMCs. Regarding subset: CD45RA+ positively selected. The receptors were gathered from a man younger than 30 in good health. Some clones in this sample may be carry-over from other donors' samples.

V is TRBV6-6 and J is TRBJ2-3, with 8 positions matching TRBD2. Unmatched junction bases numbered 12, after V lost 10 bases and J lost 6 bases. The CDR3 is 14 amino acids. The germline V gene has CDR1 MNHNY and CDR2 SVGAGI (reference sequence). CDR3: CATTGGREADTQYF. The CDR3 nucleotides are TGTGCCACCACGGGAGGGAGGGAAGCGGATACGCAGTATTTT.

The rearrangement uses TRBV18 and TRBJ2-7; TRBD1 might be the D (5 bases). CDR3 length equals 15 residues. The germline V gene has CDR1 KGHSH and CDR2 LQKENI. V gave up 3 bases and J gave up 2 bases, with 14 bases separating them. CDR3 residues: CASSPQGSRTYEQYF. DNA for the CDR3: TGTGCCAGCTCACCCCAGGGATCTAGGACCTACGAGCAGTACTTC.

The chain has TRBV29-1 and TRBJ2-3; TRBD1 matches 10 bases. The CDR3 is made up of 13 amino acids. The germline V gene encodes CDR1 SQVTM and CDR2 ANQGSEA. The V and J ends lost 7 bases and 4 bases, in that order; junction bases with no gene match: 5. CDR3 bases: TGCAGCGCTAGACAGGGGGCCCCAGATACGCAGTATTTT. Protein sequence: CSARQGAPDTQYF.

V gene TRBV5-1 combines with J gene TRBJ1-1; TRBD1 is a possible D gene (6 bases). The CDR3 spans 15 residues. Germline V lookup: CDR1 SGHRS, CDR2 YFSETQ. The V end was cut by 2 bases, the J end by 5 bases, with 16 bases between. The CDR3 spells CASSFIMGAGTEAFF. In nucleotides, the CDR3 is TGCGCCAGCAGCTTCATTATGGGGGCAGGTACTGAAGCTTTCTTT.

V and J are TRBV6-5 and TRBJ2-7; 7 positions match TRBD1. Germline trimming cut 4 bases from V and 0 bases from J; bases unmatched to any gene: 9. Germline V lookup: CDR1 MNHEY, CDR2 SVGAGI. The CDR3 has 16 amino acids. As DNA, the CDR3 is TGTGCCAGCAGTTCCCTAGACAGGGCGCGCTCCTACGAGCAGTACTTC. This encodes CASSSLDRARSYEQYF.

This sequence joins TRBV6-5 and TRBJ2-7; 7 nucleotides agree with TRBD1. CDR1 and CDR2 (germline): MNHEY, SVGAGI. This CDR3 has 15 amino acids. V dropped 6 bases and J dropped 2; count of bases not matched to a gene: 10. The CDR3 DNA reads TGTGCCAGCAGACGACAGGGAGCCTTTCCCTACGAGCAGTACTTC. Its translation: CASRRQGAFPYEQYF.

In the case of this clone: Distinct nucleotide sequences in the sample also encode this CDR3. The CDR3 DNA follows: TGTGCCAGCAGCTCCGACAGGGACACAGATACGCAGTATTTT. Its translation is CASSSDRDTDTQYF. This chain uses TRBV2 with TRBJ2-3, with TRBD1 matching 7 bases. With V trimmed by 6 bases and J by 2 bases, 5 bases remained unmatched. Germline V gene data show CDR1 as SNHLY and CDR2 as FYNNEI. This CDR3 spans 14 amino acids.

Concerning this clone itself: The same CDR3 also results from other DNA sequences found in this sample. Here the CDR3 reads CASSNVTDTQYF. Here the CDR3 DNA reads TGCGCCAGCAGTAATGTGACGGATACGCAGTATTTT. V usage is TRBV5-1 and J usage is TRBJ2-3; no clear D. V was clipped by 5 bases and J by 6 bases, with 10 bases between them. CDR1 SGHRS and CDR2 YFSETQ come from the germline V gene. CDR3 size: 12 residues.

The chain is built from TRBV7-6 and TRBJ1-2; TRBD1 agrees at 9 bases. This CDR3 is 14 amino acids long. After removal of 5 bases from V and 8 bases from J, the junction contained 9 bases not matched to a gene. Germline-derived CDR1 and CDR2 are SGHVS and FNYEAQ. DNA for the CDR3: TGTGCCAGCAGCGACCGGGACAGGGTGAGAGGCTACACCTTC. Translated: CASSDRDRVRGYTF.

The V call is TRBV27, the J call TRBJ2-3, with D perhaps matching TRBD2 (5 bases). The CDR3 contains 13 residues. Trimming cost V 5 bases and J 6 bases, with 12 bases left between them. Germline V gene lookup returns CDR1 MNHEY and CDR2 SMNVEV (reference sequence). This CDR3 is CASSTTPSDTQYF. Here the CDR3 DNA reads TGTGCCAGCAGTACCACCCCTAGCGATACGCAGTATTTT.

CDR3 DNA sequence: TGTGCCAGCAGCTTAGACCGGGACAGGGGGAGGGCTTTCTTT. It codes for CASSLDRDRGRAFF. The chain couples TRBV11-2 to TRBJ1-1; 11 bases line up with TRBD1. Germline values: CDR1 SGHAT, CDR2 FQNNGV. V lost 0 bases and J lost 11; bases outside the gene matches: 5. The CDR3 length is 14 residues.

The rearrangement links TRBV5-1 to TRBJ2-5, with TRBD1 identical over 10 bases. V shed 4 bases, J shed 3 bases, and the junction held 6 bases outside the gene matches. Germline CDR1 and CDR2: SGHRS and YFSETQ. The CDR3 contains 15 residues. In nucleotides, the CDR3 is TGCGCCAGCAGCAGGACAGGGGGGGGCGAAGAGACCCAGTACTTC. It translates to CASSRTGGGEETQYF.

The V and J genes are TRBV5-4 and TRBJ2-7; weak D call: TRBD1 (5 bases). With 4 bases removed from V and 2 bases from J, the gap between germline ends came to 16 bases. CDR3 size: 15 residues. Germline CDR1 SGHNT, CDR2 YYREEE (reference sequence). CDR3 bases: TGTGCCAGCAGCCCGAGGTCAGGGTATCCCTACGAGCAGTACTTC. This codes for CASSPRSGYPYEQYF.

The chain uses TRBV4-2 and TRBJ2-7; maybe TRBD1 (5 bases). The V gene lost 3 bases and the J gene lost 1 base, with 16 bases spanning the gap. The CDR3 is made up of 16 amino acids. CDR1 and CDR2 from the germline V gene are LGHNA and YNFKEQ. CDR3 residues: CASSQPGERGSYEQYF. CDR3 bases: TGTGCCAGCAGCCAGCCGGGCGAAAGGGGTTCCTACGAGCAGTACTTC.

The rearrangement joins TRBV6-5 to TRBJ2-2, with 8 bases lining up with TRBD2. The V gene end was trimmed by 7 bases and the J gene end by 6 bases; junction bases not matched to a gene: 10. Germline values: CDR1 MNHEY, CDR2 SVGAGI. CDR3 length equals 15 residues. In DNA, the CDR3 is TGTGCCAGCAACTCCGGGACTAGGGGCGCCGGGGAGCTGTTTTTT. The encoded protein is CASNSGTRGAGELFF.

About this clone: Different DNA sequences within this sample yield the same CDR3. The chain uses TRBV19 and TRBJ2-7; D uncertain. The CDR3 sequence is 13 residues long. The germline gives CDR1 LNHDA, CDR2 SQIVND (reference sequence). With 1 base removed from V and 0 bases from J, the gap between germline ends came to 4 bases. Here the CDR3 reads CASSIGSSYEQYF. The CDR3, as DNA: TGTGCCAGTAGTATAGGGAGCTCCTACGAGCAGTACTTC. Filled out from reference TRBV19 and TRBJ2-7, the complete variable domain reads DGGITQSPKYLFRKEGQNVTLSCEQNLNHDAMYWYRQDPGQGLRLIYYSQIVNDFQKGDIAEGYSVSREKKESFPLTVTSAQKNPTAFYLCASSIGSSYEQYFGPGTRLTVT.

The V gene is TRBV30, the J gene TRBJ1-5; maybe TRBD1 (5 bases). The CDR3 consists of 15 residues. Germline values: CDR1 GTSNPN, CDR2 SVGIG (reference sequence). V lost 2 bases, J lost 1 base, and 12 bases lay in between. The CDR3 bases are TGTGCCTGGAGTCCGGGGGGGATAAGCAATCAGCCCCAGCATTTT. This translates into CAWSPGGISNQPQHF. Using reference TRBV30 and TRBJ1-5 for the parts outside the CDR3, the full variable domain is SQTIHQWPATLVQPVGSPLSLECTVEGTSNPNLYWYRQAAGRGLQLLFYSVGIGQISSEVPQNLSASRPQDRQFILSSKKLLLSDSGFYLCAWSPGGISNQPQHFGDGTRLSIL.

The chain couples TRBV5-6 to TRBJ1-4; no reliable D call. The CDR3 covers 15 residues. Trimming removed 0 bases at V and 0 bases at J, with 6 bases between. From germline, CDR1 is SGHDT and CDR2 YYEEEE. The CDR3 DNA reads TGTGCCAGCAGCTTGGTAGGAGCAACTAATGAAAAACTGTTTTTT. Translating it yields CASSLVGATNEKLFF. The variable domain in full, with the rest retrieved from reference TRBV5-6 and TRBJ1-4, is DAGVTQSPTHLIKTRGQQVTLRCSPKSGHDTVSWYQQALGQGPQFIFQYYEEEERQRGNFPDRFSGHQFPNYSSELNVNALLLGDSALYLCASSLVGATNEKLFFGSGTQLSVL.

CDR3 bases: TGTGCCAGCTCCTCCCCGGGGCTCGGCAATCAGCCCCAGCATTTT. Translation gives CASSSPGLGNQPQHF. This chain uses TRBV7-8 with TRBJ1-5, with D perhaps matching TRBD1 (5 bases). The ends were cut back, 8 bases at V and 2 bases at J, with 16 bases in the middle. Germline V CDR1 and CDR2: SGHVS, FQNEAQ. This CDR3 spans 15 amino acids.

The chain recombines TRBV11-1 with TRBJ2-2; D is perhaps TRBD2 (5 bases). V lost 7 bases, J lost 0 bases, and 9 bases lay in between. Germline-derived CDR1 and CDR2 are SGHAT and FQDESV (reference sequence). The CDR3 is 14 residues long. The CDR3 region has the DNA TGTGCCAGCACCAAACTAGCGAACACCGGGGAGCTGTTTTTT. Translation gives CASTKLANTGELFF.

The V and J genes are TRBV28 and TRBJ1-3; unclear D gene. Germline V lookup: CDR1 MDHEN, CDR2 SYDVKM. This CDR3 spans 16 amino acids. V lost 8 bases to trimming and J lost 0 bases, with 17 bases between them. The CDR3: CASRAPPGSSGNTIYF. The CDR3 DNA sequence: TGTGCCAGCCGTGCCCCTCCGGGAAGCTCTGGAAACACCATATATTTT.

The chain employs TRBV5-4 and TRBJ2-1; tentatively, D is TRBD2 (6 bases). The CDR3 is 15 residues long. From germline, CDR1 is SGHNT and CDR2 YYREEE (reference sequence). The V end was cut by 0 bases, the J end by 4 bases, with 11 bases between. DNA for the CDR3: TGTGCCAGCAGCTTGGTGGCGGGGACTTACAATGAGCAGTTCTTC. Amino acids: CASSLVAGTYNEQFF.

CDR3 sequence (DNA): TGTGCCAGCAGTTTTCTTATCTCTGAACGGTCCTACGAGCAGTACTTC. Protein product: CASSFLISERSYEQYF. The chain recombines TRBV28 with TRBJ2-7; D gene unclear. The CDR3 runs 16 residues. Trimming took 3 bases from V and 1 from J, leaving 16 bases between them. Per germline, CDR1 MDHEN and CDR2 SYDVKM.

The rearrangement uses TRBV28 and TRBJ2-1; TRBD2 matches at 16 bases. Unmatched junction bases numbered 2, after V lost 2 bases and J lost 7 bases. This CDR3 spans 16 amino acids. Germline V lookup: CDR1 MDHEN, CDR2 SYDVKM. This CDR3 is CASSLGTSGRANEQFF. The CDR3 nucleotides are TGTGCCAGCAGTTTAGGGACTAGCGGGAGGGCAAATGAGCAGTTCTTC.

This chain connects TRBV4-2 to TRBJ2-3, with TRBD1 matching over 10 bases. The CDR3 has 16 amino acids. Per germline, CDR1 LGHNA and CDR2 YNFKEQ. Trimming took 1 base from V and 3 from J; bases not matched to a gene: 4. CDR3 in amino acids: CASSQGPGQGTDTQYF. The CDR3 DNA is TGTGCCAGCAGCCAAGGCCCGGGACAGGGGACAGATACGCAGTATTTT.

This clone was recorded once. The chain has TRBV7-3 and TRBJ2-2; 7 nucleotides match TRBD1. Germline CDR1 SGHTA, CDR2 FQGTGA. V shed 2 bases and J 4 bases; nucleotides not matched to a gene: 4. There are 15 residues in the CDR3. In DNA, the CDR3 is TGTGCCAGCAGCTTACTAGGGGGCTCCACCGGGGAGCTGTTTTTT. This encodes CASSLLGGSTGELFF.

Only a few counts were recorded for this clone. V is TRBV16 and J is TRBJ1-2; D gene ambiguous. The CDR3 extends over 15 amino acids. Trimming left V 1 base short and J 6 bases short, with 15 bases between. Germline CDR1 and CDR2: KGHSY and FQNENV. CDR3 nucleotides: TGTGCCAGCAGCCAATGGGCCTCACGGGTGGATGGCTACACCTTC. Amino acid sequence: CASSQWASRVDGYTF.

The chain carries TRBV7-9 and TRBJ1-3; D unclear. V gave up 9 bases and J gave up 4 bases, with 16 bases separating them. Looked up from germline, CDR1 is SEHNR and CDR2 is FQNEAQ (reference sequence). This CDR3 has 14 amino acids. CDR3 amino acids: CARDPAGVGNTIYF. The CDR3 region has the DNA TGTGCCAGAGACCCGGCGGGCGTCGGAAACACCATATATTTT.

As concerns this clone: In the same sample, other DNA sequences code for this CDR3. In DNA, the CDR3 is TGCGCCAGCAGTCCCGGGACAGCATACAATGAGCAGTTCTTC. It encodes CASSPGTAYNEQFF. The V gene is TRBV5-1, the J gene TRBJ2-1; 7 nucleotides align to TRBD1. Germline trimming cut 5 bases from V and 4 bases from J; bases unmatched to any gene: 6. The length of the CDR3 is 14 residues. Germline V CDR1 and CDR2: SGHRS, YFSETQ.

Of note for this clone: Within the sample, other DNA sequences also encode this same CDR3. The gene calls are TRBV5-1 and TRBJ1-1, with 8 bases identical to TRBD1. CDR1 is SGHRS, CDR2 YFSETQ, per germline. This CDR3 spans 14 amino acids. Unmatched junction bases numbered 3, after V lost 4 bases and J lost 1 base. The CDR3 sequence is CASSRDRSNTEAFF. CDR3 sequence (DNA): TGCGCCAGCAGCCGGGACAGGTCGAACACTGAAGCTTTCTTT.